One sample yielded the 5 T cell receptor beta chains listed below, sequenced in a study of blood T cell repertoires in COVID-19. Sequenced by immunoSEQ multiplex PCR; TCRdb stores in-frame clones only, minus some. Of 200,000 to 250,000 clones listed, nearly 90% are singletons. Input material: peripheral blood. These receptor sequences come from a man between 45 and 60 years old with COVID-19, enrolled during active disease.

This chain connects TRBV7-9 to TRBJ2-5; a possible D gene is TRBD2 (7 bases). The length of the CDR3 is 13 residues. V lost 6 bases, J lost 3 bases, and 11 bases lay in between. Per the germline V gene, CDR1 is SEHNR and CDR2 is FQNEAQ (reference sequence). The CDR3 coding sequence is TGTGCCAGCAGGAGGGGGGGAGAAGAGACCCAGTACTTC. This translates into CASRRGGEETQYF.

The chain has TRBV27 and TRBJ2-3; no firm D call. CDR3 size: 15 residues. The V and J ends lost 7 bases and 0 bases respectively, with 14 bases between them. The germline gives CDR1 MNHEY, CDR2 SMNVEV (reference sequence). CDR3 loop: CASMSLLLSTDTQYF. CDR3 in DNA: TGTGCCAGCATGTCCCTACTTCTTAGCACAGATACGCAGTATTTT.

This clone was seen at least ten times. The rearrangement joins TRBV28 to TRBJ1-6; unclear D gene. V was cut by 5 bases and J by 10 bases, with 9 bases left in between. The CDR3 loop spans 12 amino acids. Germline CDR1 is MDHEN and CDR2 is SYDVKM. Here the CDR3 reads CASSPPVSPLHF. Written as DNA, the CDR3 is TGTGCCAGCAGTCCCCCGGTCTCACCCCTCCACTTT.

The genes are TRBV9 and TRBJ2-1, with 9 bases fitting TRBD2. Germline CDR1 and CDR2: SGDLS and YYNGEE. Losses at the gene ends were 3 bases for V and 1 base for J; bases not matched to a gene: 5. The CDR3 is made up of 16 amino acids. CDR3 sequence reads: CASSATLAGSYNEQFF. The DNA of the CDR3 is TGTGCCAGCAGCGCCACGCTAGCGGGATCCTACAATGAGCAGTTCTTC. The full variable domain, with the rest looked up from reference TRBV9 and TRBJ2-1, is DSGVTQTPKHLITATGQRVTLRCSPRSGDLSVYWYQQSLDQGLQFLIQYYNGEERAKGNILERFSAQQFPDLHSELNLSSLELGDSALYFCASSATLAGSYNEQFFGPGTRLTVL.

The chain has TRBV6-5 and TRBJ2-7; tentatively, D is TRBD2 (6 bases). Germline values: CDR1 MNHEY, CDR2 SVGAGI. The CDR3 has 15 residues. V lost 0 bases and J lost 7, with 16 bases in between. The CDR3: CASSYSPQIGREQYF. The CDR3 DNA sequence: TGTGCCAGCAGTTACTCGCCGCAGATAGGGAGGGAGCAGTACTTC.